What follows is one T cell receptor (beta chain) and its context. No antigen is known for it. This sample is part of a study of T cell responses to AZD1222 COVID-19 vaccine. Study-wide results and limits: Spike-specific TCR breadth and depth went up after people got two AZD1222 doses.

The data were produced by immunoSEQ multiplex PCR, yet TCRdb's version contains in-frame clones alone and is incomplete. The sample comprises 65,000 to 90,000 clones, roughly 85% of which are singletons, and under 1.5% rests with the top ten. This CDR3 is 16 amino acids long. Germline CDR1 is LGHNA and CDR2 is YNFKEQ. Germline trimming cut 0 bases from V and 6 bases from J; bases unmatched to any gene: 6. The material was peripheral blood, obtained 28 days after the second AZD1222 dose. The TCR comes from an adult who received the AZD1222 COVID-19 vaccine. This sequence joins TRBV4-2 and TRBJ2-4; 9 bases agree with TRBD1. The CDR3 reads CASSQETGGRGNIQYF. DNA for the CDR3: TGTGCCAGCAGCCAAGAGACAGGGGGTCGGGGAAACATTCAGTACTTC.